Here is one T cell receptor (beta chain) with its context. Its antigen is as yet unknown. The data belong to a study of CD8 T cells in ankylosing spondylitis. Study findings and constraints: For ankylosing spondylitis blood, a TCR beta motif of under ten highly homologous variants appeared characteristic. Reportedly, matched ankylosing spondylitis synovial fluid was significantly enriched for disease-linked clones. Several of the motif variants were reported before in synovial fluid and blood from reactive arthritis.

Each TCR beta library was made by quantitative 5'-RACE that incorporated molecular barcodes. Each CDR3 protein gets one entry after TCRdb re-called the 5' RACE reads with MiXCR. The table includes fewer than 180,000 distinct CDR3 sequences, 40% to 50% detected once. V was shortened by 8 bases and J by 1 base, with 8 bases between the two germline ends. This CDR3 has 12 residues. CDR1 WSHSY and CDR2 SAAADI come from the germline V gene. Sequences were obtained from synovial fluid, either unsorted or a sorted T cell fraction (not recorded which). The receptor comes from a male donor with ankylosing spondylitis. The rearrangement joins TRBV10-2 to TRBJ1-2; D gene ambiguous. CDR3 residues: CASRGFNYGYTF. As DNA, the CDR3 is TGCGCCAGCCGAGGATTTAACTATGGCTACACCTTC.